Listed below are T cell receptor beta chains from one sample, sequenced in a study of identical twins. TCRdb itself ran the 5' RACE reads through MiXCR, one entry per CDR3 protein. The profile covers about 730,000 distinct CDR3 sequences, with about 20% appearing a single time and more than 4% taken by the ten largest. The same specimen was also included in a second study, on T cells expressing NK-cell markers.

Material for sequencing was PBMCs. These receptors came from a woman between 18 and 29 years old in good health. CDR3s include the opening cysteine and the closing phenylalanine or tryptophan. A D gene is named only where the DNA matches it firmly. Size tells how often a clone was seen (once, few, many) or the class of an expanded clone, and some rows leave it out.

cdr3_aa,cdr3_nt,v_call,d_call,j_call,clone_size
CASRISGINTGELFF,TGTGCCAGCAGGATAAGCGGGATAAACACCGGGGAGCTGTTTTTT,TRBV12-3/TRBV12-4,TRBD2,TRBJ2-2,-
CSASKIANEKLFF,TGCAGTGCCAGTAAGATAGCTAATGAAAAACTGTTTTTT,TRBV20-1,-,TRBJ1-4,few
CSAEPSDRDTDTQYF,TGCAGTGCCGAGCCTTCGGACAGGGACACAGATACGCAGTATTTT,TRBV20-1,TRBD1,TRBJ2-3,few
CSVEGTGYESIGELFF,TGCAGCGTTGAAGGGACAGGGTATGAGTCAATCGGGGAGCTGTTTTTT,TRBV29-1,TRBD1,TRBJ2-2,once
CAISGPNTGELFF,TGTGCCATCAGTGGGCCGAACACCGGGGAGCTGTTTTTT,TRBV10-3,-,TRBJ2-2,-
CASSKQGDQPQHF,TGTGCCAGCAGCAAACAGGGTGACCAGCCCCAGCATTTT,TRBV2,-,TRBJ1-5,-
CASSPGTGGTEAFF,TGTGCCAGCAGCCCCGGGACAGGCGGGACTGAAGCTTTCTTT,TRBV5-1,TRBD1,TRBJ1-1,-
CASSPSLGNNEQFF,TGTGCCAGCAGCCCATCTCTAGGCAACAATGAGCAGTTCTTC,TRBV7-3,-,TRBJ2-1,-
CASSGGMNTEAFF,TGTGCCAGCTCCGGAGGTATGAACACTGAAGCTTTCTTT,TRBV18,-,TRBJ1-1,-
CASSPRVSQDFGTEAFF,TGTGCCAGCAGCCCCCGGGTGTCCCAGGATTTTGGCACTGAAGCTTTCTTT,TRBV3-1,-,TRBJ1-1,many
CASSPPRGTGELFF,TGTGCCAGCAGTCCTCCCAGGGGCACCGGGGAGCTGTTTTTT,TRBV6-1,-,TRBJ2-2,many
CASSFLTLPGTGRYNEQFF,TGCGCCAGCAGCTTTCTCACCCTTCCCGGGACAGGGCGGTACAATGAGCAGTTCTTC,TRBV5-1,TRBD1,TRBJ2-1,few
CASSLPTSAPDF,TGTGCCAGCAGCCTACCCACCAGTGCTCCCGACTTC,TRBV5-6,-,TRBJ1-2,-
CSARADFSNAGELFF,TGCAGTGCTAGAGCGGATTTCTCTAACGCCGGGGAGCTGTTTTTT,TRBV20-1,-,TRBJ2-2,-
CASSFGQGKNIQYF,TGTGCCAGCAGTTTCGGACAGGGGAAAAACATTCAGTACTTC,TRBV5-5,TRBD1,TRBJ2-4,-
CSVESSGKGEQFF,TGCAGCGTTGAGAGTAGCGGGAAGGGTGAGCAGTTCTTC,TRBV29-1,TRBD2,TRBJ2-1,-
CASSQDWGGTSGTSYNEQFF,TGTGCCAGCAGCCAAGATTGGGGGGGGACTAGCGGGACCTCCTACAATGAGCAGTTCTTC,TRBV3-1,TRBD2,TRBJ2-1,-
CASGPGADVWQYF,TGTGCCAGCGGACCGGGGGCAGACGTCTGGCAGTACTTC,TRBV12-3/TRBV12-4,-,TRBJ2-7,many
CSTGTGQSSNQPQHF,TGCAGTACCGGGACAGGGCAAAGCTCCAATCAGCCCCAGCATTTT,TRBV20-1,TRBD1,TRBJ1-5,few
CASSFASYGYTF,TGTGCCAGCAGCTTTGCCTCCTATGGCTACACCTTC,TRBV7-2,-,TRBJ1-2,few
CASSEELAFEQFF,TGTGCCAGCAGCGAGGAACTAGCATTTGAGCAGTTCTTC,TRBV9,-,TRBJ2-1,-
CASKAGLPGQPQHF,TGTGCCAGTAAGGCGGGCCTCCCAGGCCAGCCCCAGCATTTT,TRBV6-2/TRBV6-3,-,TRBJ1-5,few
CASSGGGPYGYTF,TGTGCCAGCAGTGGGGGGGGCCCCTATGGCTACACCTTC,TRBV6-1,-,TRBJ1-2,-
CASSQDDRPSYNEQFF,TGCGCCAGCAGCCAAGATGACAGGCCCTCCTACAATGAGCAGTTCTTC,TRBV4-1,-,TRBJ2-1,-
CASSHRTRTYEQYF,TGTGCCAGCAGCCATAGGACTAGAACCTACGAGCAGTACTTC,TRBV11-2,TRBD2,TRBJ2-7,few
CASNLAGGNNEQFF,TGTGCCAGCAACCTAGCGGGGGGTAACAATGAGCAGTTCTTC,TRBV7-9,TRBD2,TRBJ2-1,-